This passage covers 27 T cell receptor beta chains from one sample sequenced in a study of Graves' ophthalmopathy and Graves' hyperthyroidism. Beta-chain TCR CDR3 regions were amplified from RNA transcripts. Second-round multiplex PCR came after a first-round RT-PCR that employed HTBI primers. Each CDR3 protein gets one entry after TCRdb re-called the multiplex PCR reads with MiXCR. Among around 1,200,000 distinct CDR3 sequences listed, less than 45% were seen once. Sequencing was carried out using peripheral blood or thyroid tissue (not recorded which). The receptors stem from an adult man with Graves' hyperthyroidism.

This clonotype has just one count. V is TRBV7-2 and J is TRBJ1-3, with D possibly matching TRBD1 (5 bases). This CDR3 region has 14 residues. The ends were cut back, 7 bases at V and 9 bases at J, with 19 bases in the middle. Germline values: CDR1 SGHTA, CDR2 FQGNSA. CDR3 bases: TGTGCCAGCACCGCGGGAGGAGCGGGGGGCACCATATATTTT. This gives the protein CASTAGGAGGTIYF.

The count of this clonotype is one. This chain uses TRBV6-5 with TRBJ2-7; D is ambiguous. This CDR3 spans 13 amino acids. In germline, CDR1 is MNHEY, CDR2 SVGAGI. V gave up 0 bases and J gave up 6 bases, with 9 bases separating them. This CDR3 reads CASSYSRRGEQYF. CDR3 bases: TGTGCCAGCAGTTACTCTAGACGCGGCGAGCAGTACTTC.

This clonotype has more than one count but fewer than ten. The gene calls are TRBV11-2 and TRBJ1-2; D gene ambiguous. The CDR3 contains 14 residues. Germline lookup yields CDR1 SGHAT and CDR2 FQNNGV. Deletions cut 0 bases from V and 4 bases from J, with 9 bases between. The CDR3 protein is CASSLDRQSYGYTF. The CDR3 DNA reads TGTGCCAGCAGCTTAGATCGGCAGAGCTATGGCTACACCTTC.

This rearrangement joins TRBV25-1 to TRBJ1-2; a possible D gene is TRBD1 (6 bases). Trimming shortened V by 5 bases and J by 1 base, and 11 bases separated the two germline ends. There are 14 residues in the CDR3. Germline V gives CDR1 MGHDK, CDR2 SYGVNS. In nucleotides, the CDR3 is TGTGCCAGCAGTTTGGGGGCAATTAACTATGGCTACACCTTC. It yields the protein CASSLGAINYGYTF.

This clonotype has ten or more counts. The chain is built from TRBV4-3 and TRBJ2-5; 10 bases are shared with TRBD1. The CDR3 is 17 residues long. With 0 bases clipped from V and 2 bases from J, the junction kept 6 bases outside the gene matches. Germline V gene lookup returns CDR1 LGHNA and CDR2 YSLEER. The CDR3 bases are TGCGCCAGCAGCCAAGATCAGGACAGGGGGGAACAAGAGACCCAGTACTTC. Encoded protein: CASSQDQDRGEQETQYF.

The table lists this clonotype with a few counts. This sequence joins TRBV18 and TRBJ2-7; 11 nucleotides match TRBD1. Trimming at V came to 8 bases and at J to 5 bases, leaving 2 bases not matched to a gene. CDR1 is KGHSH and CDR2 is LQKENI in the germline V gene. The CDR3 consists of 12 residues. CDR3 sequence (DNA): TGTGCCAGCATGGGACAGGGGGACGAGCAGTACTTC. Its protein is CASMGQGDEQYF. Variable domain in full (rest from reference TRBV18 and TRBJ2-7): NAGVMQNPRHLVRRRGQEARLRCSPMKGHSHVYWYRQLPEEGLKFMVYLQKENIIDESGMPKERFSAEFPKEGPSILRIQQVVRGDSAAYFCASMGQGDEQYFGPGTRLTVT.

The chain combines TRBV6-5 with TRBJ2-2; D gene unclear. Between the trimmed V and J ends, which lost 8 bases and 6 bases, there was a span of 7 bases. This CDR3 is built from 11 residues. The germline V gene has CDR1 MNHEY and CDR2 SVGAGI. The CDR3 region has the DNA TGTGCCAGCGGTCGACCCGGGGAGCTGTTTTTT. Encoded protein: CASGRPGELFF.

A word on this clonotype: Lacking the conserved final phenylalanine or tryptophan, this CDR3 likely reflects a read error. The V gene is TRBV25-1, the J gene TRBJ1-1; D not resolved. CDR3 length: 12 residues. Trimming took 5 bases from V and 5 from J, leaving 9 bases between them. The V gene's germline CDR1 is MGHDK and CDR2 SYGVNS. The CDR3 reads CASSYESTEAFL. In nucleotides, the CDR3 is TGTGCCAGCAGTTACGAATCGACTGAAGCTTTCCTT.

This clonotype was detected only a few times. V is TRBV6-6 and J is TRBJ1-3; 7 bases are shared with TRBD1. In germline, CDR1 is MNHNY, CDR2 SVGAGI (reference sequence). V lost 2 bases to trimming and J lost 4 bases; unmatched junction nucleotides: 14. The length of the CDR3 is 18 residues. The DNA for the CDR3 is TGTGCCAGCAGTTACGCGATGACAGGGAGTGGGTCCGGAAACACCATATATTTT. Translated, it gives CASSYAMTGSGSGNTIYF.

A few counts support this clonotype. The chain has TRBV11-2 and TRBJ2-7, with D perhaps matching TRBD1 (5 bases). V dropped 0 bases and J dropped 4 bases, with 13 bases sitting between them. Germline lookup yields CDR1 SGHAT and CDR2 FQNNGV. The CDR3 is 15 residues long. CDR3 sequence reads: CASSLEGRVWYEQYF. CDR3 bases: TGTGCCAGCAGCTTAGAAGGCAGGGTTTGGTACGAGCAGTACTTC. The full variable domain, rest sourced from reference TRBV11-2 and TRBJ2-7, is EAGVAQSPRYKIIEKRQSVAFWCNPISGHATLYWYQQILGQGPKLLIQFQNNGVVDDSQLPKDRFSAERLKGVDSTLKIQPAKLEDSAVYLCASSLEGRVWYEQYFGPGTRLTVT.

The rearrangement uses TRBV7-9 and TRBJ1-2, with 7 bases matching TRBD1. Germline CDR1 and CDR2: SEHNR and FQNEAQ (reference sequence). Losses at the gene ends were 5 bases for V and 7 bases for J; bases not matched to a gene: 10. The CDR3 covers 14 residues. The chain's CDR3 is CASSKRRGRVGYTF. CDR3 DNA: TGTGCCAGCAGCAAGAGGAGGGGGCGGGTTGGCTACACCTTC.

The table lists this clonotype with many counts. V is TRBV7-9 and J is TRBJ2-5; D gene uncertain. The ends were cut back, 2 bases at V and 0 bases at J, with 7 bases in the middle. Per germline, CDR1 SEHNR and CDR2 FQNEAQ (reference sequence). CDR3 size: 14 residues. CDR3: CASSLSPYQETQYF. In DNA form, the CDR3 reads TGTGCCAGCAGCTTAAGTCCGTACCAAGAGACCCAGTACTTC. Variable domain in full (rest from reference TRBV7-9 and TRBJ2-5): DTGVSQNPRHKITKRGQNVTFRCDPISEHNRLYWYRQTLGQGPEFLTYFQNEAQLEKSRLLSDRFSAERPKGSFSTLEIQRTEQGDSAMYLCASSLSPYQETQYFGPGTRLLVL.

This clonotype appeared many times. CDR3: CASIRSGFGYTF. The CDR3 bases are TGTGCCAGCATCCGGTCGGGGTTTGGCTACACCTTC. J is TRBJ1-2 and V is TRBV7-2; unclear D gene. This CDR3 contains 12 residues. From germline, CDR1 is SGHTA and CDR2 FQGNSA. V lost 7 bases to trimming and J lost 7 bases, with 13 bases between them.

The chain has TRBV25-1 and TRBJ2-1; unclear D gene. The CDR3 spans 12 residues. Germline CDR1 reads MGHDK; CDR2 reads SYGVNS. Deletions cut 8 bases from V and 5 bases from J, with 10 bases between. CDR3 sequence (DNA): TGTGCCAGCGGATACAGCGACAATGAGCAGTTCTTC. As protein: CASGYSDNEQFF.

The rearrangement joins TRBV4-3 to TRBJ2-7, with D perhaps given as TRBD1 or TRBD2 (7 bases each). The CDR3 runs to 15 residues. From germline, CDR1 is LGHNA and CDR2 YSLEER. V lost 3 bases and J 4 bases, leaving 16 bases between the germline ends. This CDR3 reads CASSQQGGSGYEQYF. CDR3 bases: TGCGCCAGCAGCCAGCAGGGGGGGTCCGGTTACGAGCAGTACTTC.

V gene TRBV4-1 combines with J gene TRBJ1-4; D gene unclear. From germline, CDR1 is MGHRA and CDR2 YSYEKL. The CDR3 covers 17 residues. Trimming left V 3 bases short and J 10 bases short, with 24 bases between. The CDR3 region is CASSQWQRRRRVGKLFF. The CDR3 nucleotides read TGCGCCAGCAGCCAGTGGCAACGGCGTCGTCGTGTAGGAAAACTGTTTTTT.

This clonotype was counted at least ten times. The CDR3 coding sequence is TGTGCCAGCAGCTTCCTTCTGCTTGGGTGTCCACTGGGGGAAAAACTGTTTTTT. Protein sequence: CASSFLLLGCPLGEKLFF. This chain joins TRBV7-3 and TRBJ1-4; no clear D. Germline CDR1 SGHTA, CDR2 FQGTGA. V was pared by 3 bases and J by 8 bases, with 25 bases between. CDR3 size: 18 residues.

The chain carries TRBV7-4 and TRBJ2-5, with D perhaps matching TRBD1 (6 bases). Germline CDR1 SGHVT, CDR2 SQSDAQ. CDR3 size: 12 residues. Trimming removed 10 bases at V and 9 bases at J, with 18 bases between. DNA for the CDR3: TGTGCCACCGCGGACGGAGGACAGCCCCAGTACTTC. This translates into CATADGGQPQYF.

This chain joins TRBV27 and TRBJ2-7; no reliable D call. This CDR3 is 16 amino acids long. Between the trimmed V and J ends, which lost 6 bases and 6 bases, there was a span of 24 bases. Germline CDR1 reads MNHEY; CDR2 reads SMNVEV (reference sequence). CDR3 in DNA: TGTGCCAGCAGACAAAATAGACCGACCCCCTTCGGCGAGCAGTACTTC. Its protein is CASRQNRPTPFGEQYF.

This clonotype was counted only a few times. The V and J genes are TRBV5-4 and TRBJ1-1; D unclear. Trimming stripped 0 bases from V and 4 bases from J, with 7 bases between. The CDR3 sequence is 13 residues long. In germline, CDR1 is SGHNT, CDR2 YYREEE (reference sequence). The CDR3: CASSLDWATEAFF. The DNA of the CDR3 is TGTGCCAGCAGCTTGGATTGGGCCACTGAAGCTTTCTTT. The whole variable domain, filled in from reference TRBV5-4 and TRBJ1-1, reads ETGVTQSPTHLIKTRGQQVTLRCSSQSGHNTVSWYQQALGQGPQFIFQYYREEENGRGNFPPRFSGLQFPNYSSELNVNALELDDSALYLCASSLDWATEAFFGQGTRLTVV.

A note on this clonotype: A much larger clone is a single base away; this may be a read error. The V gene is TRBV2, the J gene TRBJ2-5, with D possibly TRBD1 on 6 matching bases. The CDR3 is 15 residues long. Germline V gene sequence: CDR1 SNHLY, CDR2 FYNNEI. The CDR3 loop is CASSERGSGVETRYF. The CDR3, as DNA: TGTGCCAGCAGTGAAAGGGGGAGTGGGGTGGAGACCCGGTACTTC.

The chain employs TRBV10-3 and TRBJ1-2, with TRBD1 as a possible D gene (6 bases). V lost 7 bases and J lost 6, with 18 bases in between. The CDR3 sequence is 14 residues long. Germline V gene lookup returns CDR1 ENHRY and CDR2 SYGVKD. The CDR3, as DNA: TGTGCCATCACCAAGCAGGGGATCCCCCATGGCTACACCTTC. Encoded protein: CAITKQGIPHGYTF.

The J gene is TRBJ2-7, the V gene TRBV10-2; 7 nucleotides match TRBD1. This CDR3 is built from 13 residues. The ends lost 6 bases at V and 6 bases at J; junction bases unmatched: 8. Germline V gene lookup returns CDR1 WSHSY and CDR2 SAAADI. CDR3 nucleotide sequence: TGCGCCAGCAGAAGACCAACAGGGGCCGAGCAGTACTTC. The encoded protein is CASRRPTGAEQYF.

As regards this clonotype: Germline is not matched at one junction end, which may reflect a read error. The V gene is TRBV7-2, the J gene TRBJ2-5, with D possibly being TRBD1 (5 bases). Germline values: CDR1 SGHTA, CDR2 FQGNSA. The CDR3 is made up of 15 amino acids. This CDR3 reads CASSQDSDTQETQYF. CDR3 in DNA: TGCGCCAGCAGCCAAGACTCGGACACCCAAGAGACCCAGTACTTC.

In the case of this clonotype: Possible read error: a much larger clone is one base away. The V call is TRBV7-2, the J call TRBJ2-7; a weak D match, TRBD1 (6 bases). CDR3 length equals 16 residues. CDR1 and CDR2 from the germline V gene are SGHTA and FQGNSA. Trimming pared 5 bases from V and 1 base from J, leaving 18 bases between. DNA of the CDR3: TGTGCCAGCAGCACCAAGGGGGATACGGGATCCTACGAGCAGTACTTC. It is translated as CASSTKGDTGSYEQYF.

The V call is TRBV2, the J call TRBJ1-2; unclear D gene. V lost 8 bases to trimming and J lost 4 bases, with 17 bases between them. This CDR3 has 14 residues. CDR1 and CDR2 (germline): SNHLY, FYNNEI. The CDR3 nucleotides read TGTGCCAGCGTGCAAAGCGGGAGCTCCTATGGCTACACCTTC. Its protein is CASVQSGSSYGYTF.

This clonotype was counted a few times. Mismatch with germline at one junction end may stem from a read error. The DNA for the CDR3 is TGTGCCAGCAGTAAGCGGGGCAATCAGCCCCAGCATTTT. Translated: CASSKRGNQPQHF. The chain is built from TRBV10-3 and TRBJ1-5; unclear D gene. Per germline, CDR1 ENHRY and CDR2 SYGVKD. The CDR3 has 13 residues.